The 24 T cell receptor beta chains in this list originate from one sample, sequenced in a study of CD8+CD57+ T cells in acquired aplastic anemia. Using genomic DNA as the template, TCR beta VDJ and CDR3 profiling was carried out. TCRdb redid the calling of the reads with MiXCR, one entry per CDR3 protein. The sample carries 50,000 to 65,000 distinct CDR3 sequences, around 50% recorded once. It was patients with CD8+CD57+ cell expansion by flow cytometry who were chosen for sequencing. Sequencing used sorted CD4+, CD8+, or CD8+CD57+ T cells (not recorded which) from PBMCs. These receptors all stem from a human donor with aplastic anemia.

This sequence joins TRBV19 and TRBJ1-5; TRBD1 might be the D (5 bases). Germline assignment: CDR1 LNHDA and CDR2 SQIVND (reference sequence). V lost 9 bases and J 3 bases, leaving 15 bases between the germline ends. This CDR3 comprises 14 residues. In nucleotides, the CDR3 is TGTGCCAGCGGGGGGGTCACGGACAATCAGCCCCAGCATTTT. Translated: CASGGVTDNQPQHF.

This clonotype was recorded many times. This chain links TRBV6-1 with TRBJ2-5; D unclear. Trimming cost V 3 bases and J 5 bases, with 10 bases left between them. CDR3 length equals 13 residues. CDR1 is MNHNS and CDR2 is SASEGT in the germline V gene. The CDR3 sequence is CASSDRLGETQYF. CDR3 sequence (DNA): TGTGCCAGCAGTGACAGGCTAGGCGAGACCCAGTACTTC.

This clonotype was observed many times. V and J are TRBV6-1 and TRBJ1-2, with D maybe TRBD1 (5 bases). The length of the CDR3 is 16 residues. Germline-derived CDR1 and CDR2 are MNHNS and SASEGT. V was cut by 6 bases and J by 7 bases, with 24 bases left in between. CDR3 DNA sequence: TGTGCCAGCAGCCAAGTGGGGGGAGAAAATATGAGTGGCTACACCTTC. Translating it yields CASSQVGGENMSGYTF.

V is TRBV15 and J is TRBJ2-7; 7 positions match TRBD1. This CDR3 region has 14 residues. With V trimmed by 1 base and J by 3 bases, 3 bases remained unmatched. CDR1 is LNHNV, CDR2 YYDKDF, per germline (reference sequence). The CDR3 is CATSRVGTDYEQYF. CDR3 sequence (DNA): TGTGCCACCAGCAGAGTAGGGACAGACTACGAGCAGTACTTC. Full variable domain (remainder filled in from reference TRBV15 and TRBJ2-7): DAMVIQNPRYQVTQFGKPVTLSCSQTLNHNVMYWYQQKSSQAPKLLFHYYDKDFNNEADTPDNFQSRRPNTSFCFLDIRSPGLGDTAMYLCATSRVGTDYEQYFGPGTRLTVT.

By frequency in the sample, this clonotype is medium-sized. The chain recombines TRBV10-3 with TRBJ2-7; 7 nucleotides align to TRBD2. Germline CDR1 is ENHRY and CDR2 is SYGVKD. Trimming cost V 5 bases and J 2 bases; bases outside gene matches: 3. This CDR3 spans 13 amino acids. CDR3 residues: CAISPGTTYEQYV. As DNA, the CDR3 is TGTGCCATCAGTCCCGGGACTACCTACGAGCAGTACGTC.

Relative to its sample, this clonotype is medium-sized. The J gene is TRBJ1-1, the V gene TRBV24-1, with 7 bases matching TRBD1. CDR1 is KGHDR, CDR2 SFDVKD, per germline. The trim removed 3 bases at V and 1 base at J, leaving 1 base unmatched. The CDR3 length is 14 residues. In DNA, the CDR3 is TGTGCCACCAGTGATAGGACAGGGAACACTGAAGCTTTCTTT. It yields the protein CATSDRTGNTEAFF.

The chain is built from TRBV9 and TRBJ2-5; D not resolved. V dropped 0 bases and J dropped 4 bases, with 4 bases sitting between them. CDR1 is SGDLS and CDR2 is YYNGEE in the germline V gene. This CDR3 is built from 12 residues. CDR3 coding DNA: TGTGCCAGCAGCGTAGTGGGAGAGACCCAGTACTTC. Its translation is CASSVVGETQYF.

V is TRBV10-3 and J is TRBJ2-1; the match to TRBD2 covers 11 bases. Trimming cost V 6 bases and J 5 bases; bases outside gene matches: 6. The CDR3 extends over 15 amino acids. Germline values: CDR1 ENHRY, CDR2 SYGVKD. CDR3 DNA: TGTGCCATCAGCTCCGGGACTAGCGGCAACAATGAGCAGTTCTTC. Translating gives CAISSGTSGNNEQFF.

The chain uses TRBV2 and TRBJ1-3; TRBD1 aligns across 7 bases. Germline trimming cut 4 bases from V and 3 bases from J; bases unmatched to any gene: 3. Germline values: CDR1 SNHLY, CDR2 FYNNEI. This CDR3 is 14 amino acids long. CDR3 amino acids: CASSGGTVGNTIYF. The CDR3 coding sequence is TGTGCCAGCAGTGGTGGGACAGTTGGAAACACCATATATTTT.

This clonotype was detected many times. A clone one base away is much larger, so this may be a read error. The rearrangement joins TRBV9 to TRBJ1-2; possible D gene TRBD1, 6 bases. The CDR3 is 13 amino acids. CDR1 is SGDLS, CDR2 YYNGEE, per germline. This chain's CDR3 is CASSVGQDYSYTF. For the CDR3, the DNA is TGTGCCAGCAGCGTAGGACAGGACTATAGCTACACCTTC. Using reference TRBV9 and TRBJ1-2 for the parts outside the CDR3, the full variable domain is DSGVTQTPKHLITATGQRVTLRCSPRSGDLSVYWYQQSLDQGLQFLIQYYNGEERAKGNILERFSAQQFPDLHSELNLSSLELGDSALYFCASSVGQDYSYTFGSGTRLTVV.

This clonotype has ten or more counts. The gene calls are TRBV4-1 and TRBJ1-4, with TRBD1 identical over 7 bases. The length of the CDR3 is 19 residues. V lost 0 bases to trimming and J lost 5 bases; unmatched junction nucleotides: 15. The germline V gene has CDR1 MGHRA and CDR2 YSYEKL. The DNA for the CDR3 is TGCGCCAGCAGCCAAGATGGGGTTACGCAAGGGGGCCCAAATGAAAAACTGTTTTTT. The encoded protein is CASSQDGVTQGGPNEKLFF.

V is TRBV19 and J is TRBJ1-2; 8 bases are shared with TRBD1. The CDR3 covers 11 residues. Trimming cost V 9 bases and J 7 bases; bases outside gene matches: 4. Germline CDR1 reads LNHDA; CDR2 reads SQIVND (reference sequence). Here the CDR3 reads CASYRGSGYTF. The CDR3 DNA is TGTGCCAGCTACAGGGGGTCTGGCTACACCTTC.

This chain links TRBV4-2 with TRBJ2-7, with TRBD1 matching 7 bases. Trimming cost V 8 bases and J 3 bases; bases outside gene matches: 10. Germline CDR1 LGHNA, CDR2 YNFKEQ. The CDR3 length is 14 residues. CDR3 bases: TGTGCCAGCGGCTCCGGACAGGCGGTCTACGAGCAGTACGTC. The encoded protein is CASGSGQAVYEQYV.

V gene TRBV10-2 combines with J gene TRBJ2-7; TRBD1 or TRBD2 may be the D gene (5 bases each). This CDR3 is 12 amino acids long. Trimming shortened V by 7 bases and J by 3 bases, and 10 bases separated the two germline ends. Looked up from germline, CDR1 is WSHSY and CDR2 is SAAADI. CDR3 sequence reads: CASTGTGYEQYF. CDR3 bases: TGCGCCAGCACGGGGACCGGCTACGAGCAGTACTTC.

The chain is built from TRBV11-1 and TRBJ1-6, with 9 positions matching TRBD1. The J segment lost 9 bases and the V segment lost 2 bases, leaving 5 bases of the junction unmatched. CDR3 size: 15 residues. CDR1 and CDR2 from the germline V gene are SGHAT and FQDESV (reference sequence). The CDR3 DNA reads TGTGCCAGCAGCTTACTAAACAGGGGGCTTTCACCCCTCCACTTT. Its translation: CASSLLNRGLSPLHF.

In its sample, this clonotype was seen a few times. This sequence joins TRBV24-1 and TRBJ2-2, with unresolved D. The CDR3 extends over 12 amino acids. The germline gives CDR1 KGHDR, CDR2 SFDVKD. The germline V and J ends were trimmed by 6 bases and 5 bases, with 6 bases remaining between them. Written as DNA, the CDR3 is TGTGCCACCAGTTCCGTGACCGGGGAGCTGTTTTTT. It specifies CATSSVTGELFF.

The chain is built from TRBV9 and TRBJ2-6; D is perhaps TRBD2 (5 bases). Germline V gene sequence: CDR1 SGDLS, CDR2 YYNGEE. The CDR3 runs to 18 residues. Trimming left V 2 bases short and J 0 bases short, with 15 bases between. The CDR3 here is CASSVMTGTISGANVLTF. DNA of the CDR3: TGTGCCAGCAGCGTCATGACGGGAACCATCTCTGGGGCCAACGTCCTGACTTTC.

V usage is TRBV5-1 and J usage is TRBJ2-1, with D maybe TRBD1 (6 bases). The CDR3 is 14 amino acids. Germline CDR1 is SGHRS and CDR2 is YFSETQ. V lost 6 bases and J 8 bases, leaving 18 bases between the germline ends. CDR3 sequence: CASNRQGSNHEQFF. The CDR3 DNA follows: TGCGCCAGCAATAGGCAGGGGTCTAACCATGAGCAGTTCTTC.

The chain combines TRBV2 with TRBJ2-7; 7 bases are a match to TRBD2. J lost 3 bases, V lost 6 bases, and 11 bases had no gene match. Germline lookup yields CDR1 SNHLY and CDR2 FYNNEI. The CDR3 consists of 15 residues. The CDR3 loop reads CASSQDWEGRYEQYF. In nucleotides, the CDR3 is TGTGCCAGCAGCCAAGATTGGGAGGGCCGCTACGAGCAGTACTTC. Drawing the rest from reference TRBV2 and TRBJ2-7, the complete variable domain is EPEVTQTPSHQVTQMGQEVILRCVPISNHLYFYWYRQILGQKVEFLVSFYNNEISEKSEIFDDQFSVERPDGSNFTLKIRSTKLEDSAMYFCASSQDWEGRYEQYFGPGTRLTVT.

This clonotype was seen just once. The rearrangement links TRBV9 to TRBJ2-3, with 7 bases lining up with TRBD2. After removal of 0 bases from V and 0 bases from J, the junction contained 7 bases not matched to a gene. Germline V gene data show CDR1 as SGDLS and CDR2 as YYNGEE. This CDR3 has 17 amino acids. CDR3 protein: CASSVGLAGTSTDTQYF. The CDR3 DNA reads TGTGCCAGCAGCGTAGGGTTAGCGGGTACTAGCACAGATACGCAGTATTTT. Complete variable domain (other parts from reference TRBV9 and TRBJ2-3): DSGVTQTPKHLITATGQRVTLRCSPRSGDLSVYWYQQSLDQGLQFLIQYYNGEERAKGNILERFSAQQFPDLHSELNLSSLELGDSALYFCASSVGLAGTSTDTQYFGPGTRLTVL.

The rearrangement uses TRBV7-3 and TRBJ2-3; TRBD2 is a possible D gene (6 bases). V lost 3 bases and J 4 bases, leaving 8 bases between the germline ends. The CDR3 is 13 amino acids. The germline V gene encodes CDR1 SGHTA and CDR2 FQGTGA. Here the CDR3 DNA reads TGTGCCAGCAGCTTTCCGGGGGCAGATACGCAGTATTTT. Translated, it gives CASSFPGADTQYF.

This clonotype was seen only a few times. The chain is built from TRBV29-1 and TRBJ1-2; D is uncertain. The CDR3 has 15 residues. Trimming left V 5 bases short and J 1 base short, with 17 bases between. CDR1 SQVTM and CDR2 ANQGSEA come from the germline V gene. The CDR3 region has the DNA TGCAGCGTTTACGGACCTCCTACCGATAACTATGGCTACACCTTC. This encodes CSVYGPPTDNYGYTF.

CDR3 region: CSLGAGGTNEKLFF. DNA of the CDR3: TGCAGCTTGGGAGCAGGGGGAACTAATGAAAAACTGTTTTTT. The rearrangement links TRBV29-1 to TRBJ1-4, with 7 nucleotides matching TRBD1. Losses at the gene ends were 8 bases for V and 1 base for J; bases not matched to a gene: 7. The CDR3 is made up of 14 amino acids. Per germline, CDR1 SQVTM and CDR2 ANQGSEA. The complete variable domain, with remaining parts taken from reference TRBV29-1 and TRBJ1-4, reads SAVISQKPSRDICQRGTSLTIQCQVDSQVTMMFWYRQQPGQSLTLIATANQGSEATYESGFVIDKFPISRPNLTFSTLTVSNMSPEDSSIYLCSLGAGGTNEKLFFGSGTQLSVL.

V usage is TRBV20-1 and J usage is TRBJ2-5, with 11 nucleotides matching TRBD1. V was clipped by 6 bases and J by 5 bases; unmatched bases: 11. The germline V gene has CDR1 DFQATT and CDR2 SNEGSKA (reference sequence). The CDR3 is 15 residues long. CDR3 amino acids: CSAAGQGEHGETQYF. CDR3 bases: TGCAGTGCAGCGGGACAGGGGGAACATGGGGAGACCCAGTACTTC.